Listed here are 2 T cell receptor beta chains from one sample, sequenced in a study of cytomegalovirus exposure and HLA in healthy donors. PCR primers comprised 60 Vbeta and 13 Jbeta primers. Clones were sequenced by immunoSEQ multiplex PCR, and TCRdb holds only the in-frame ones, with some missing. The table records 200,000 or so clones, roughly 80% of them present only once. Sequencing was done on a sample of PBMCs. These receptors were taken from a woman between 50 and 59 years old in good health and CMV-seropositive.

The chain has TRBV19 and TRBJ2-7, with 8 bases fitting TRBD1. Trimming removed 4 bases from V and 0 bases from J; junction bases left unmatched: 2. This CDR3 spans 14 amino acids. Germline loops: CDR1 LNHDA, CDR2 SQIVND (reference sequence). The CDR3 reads CASSTGGDSYEQYF. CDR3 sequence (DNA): TGTGCCAGTAGTACAGGGGGCGACTCCTACGAGCAGTACTTC.

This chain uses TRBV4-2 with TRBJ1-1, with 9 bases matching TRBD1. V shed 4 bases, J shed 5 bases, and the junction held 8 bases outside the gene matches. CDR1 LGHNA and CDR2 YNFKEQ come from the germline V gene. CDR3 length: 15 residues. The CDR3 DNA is TGTGCCAGCAGCCTGGACAGGGGATTAAGGACTGAAGCTTTCTTT. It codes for CASSLDRGLRTEAFF.